The next 32 T cell receptor beta chains were all read from a single sample in a study of OX40 agonist ivuxolimab in advanced cancers. The method was immunoSEQ multiplex PCR; TCRdb's version includes in-frame clones alone and lacks a portion of them. The table has 57,000 or so clones, around 86% seen once. This specimen consisted of CD4+ or CD8+ T cells sorted from blood, obtained in a trial of the OX40 agonist ivuxolimab. Source of these receptors: an adult with an advanced solid tumor such as melanoma, head and neck, liver or kidney cancer.

V usage is TRBV14 and J usage is TRBJ1-5; D gene uncertain. Trimming pared 1 base from V and 4 bases from J, leaving 5 bases between. The CDR3 has 13 residues. The germline gives CDR1 SGHDN, CDR2 FVKESK. CDR3 coding DNA: TGTGCCAGCAGCCAAGTGGGGAATCAGCCCCAGCATTTT. Its translation: CASSQVGNQPQHF.

J is TRBJ2-2 and V is TRBV28; 9 nucleotides line up with TRBD2. Germline V gene data show CDR1 as MDHEN and CDR2 as SYDVKM. V lost 10 bases, J lost 3 bases, and 15 bases stayed unmatched. CDR3 size: 17 residues. This chain's CDR3 is CATPATTSGVYTGELFF. For the CDR3, the DNA is TGTGCCACCCCGGCCACGACTAGCGGAGTTTACACCGGGGAGCTGTTTTTT.

The chain is built from TRBV7-9 and TRBJ2-7; D is undetermined. CDR1 and CDR2 from the germline V gene are SEHNR and FQNEAQ (reference sequence). Trimming stripped 5 bases from V and 5 bases from J, with 16 bases between. This CDR3 is built from 14 residues. The CDR3: CASSLAKTSNEQYF. The CDR3 DNA is TGTGCCAGCAGCCTTGCCAAGACAAGCAACGAGCAGTACTTC.

The chain recombines TRBV30 with TRBJ1-6; 8 bases match TRBD1. After removal of 4 bases from V and 10 bases from J, the junction contained 9 bases not matched to a gene. Germline V gene sequence: CDR1 GTSNPN, CDR2 SVGIG (reference sequence). The CDR3 contains 14 residues. The CDR3 spells CAWTEGQVWSPLHF. The DNA of the CDR3 is TGTGCCTGGACTGAGGGACAGGTGTGGTCACCCCTCCACTTT.

The V gene is TRBV6-5, the J gene TRBJ1-2; D call uncertain. CDR3 length: 12 residues. V shed 0 bases and J shed 7 bases, with 6 bases lying between them. Germline loops: CDR1 MNHEY, CDR2 SVGAGI. The CDR3 protein is CASSYSTGGYTF. The CDR3 DNA is TGTGCCAGCAGTTACTCGACTGGTGGCTACACCTTC.

Concerning this clone: Its ends do not fully match the called genes, so a read error is possible. The chain has TRBV7-6 and TRBJ2-1, with 11 bases identical to TRBD2. CDR1 and CDR2 from the germline V gene are SGHVS and FNYEAQ. The CDR3 is 16 residues long. The CDR3 DNA reads TGTGCCAGCAGCCTAGCGACTAGCGGGATAAGGGGTGAGCAGTTCTTC. Its translation: CASSLATSGIRGEQFF.

The J gene is TRBJ2-3, the V gene TRBV10-2; 8 nucleotides match TRBD1. V dropped 3 bases and J dropped 6; count of bases not matched to a gene: 2. CDR3 size: 13 residues. The V gene's germline CDR1 is WSHSY and CDR2 SAAADI. Here the CDR3 reads CASSDPGGDTQYF. CDR3 nucleotide sequence: TGCGCCAGCAGTGACCCAGGGGGCGATACGCAGTATTTT.

This clone has only one observation. The chain combines TRBV6-5 with TRBJ2-5; 8 bases align to TRBD1. Germline V gene lookup returns CDR1 MNHEY and CDR2 SVGAGI. The CDR3 is 15 residues long. J lost 2 bases, V lost 4 bases, and 6 bases had no gene match. The CDR3 coding sequence is TGTGCCAGCAGTTTAAACAGGGGGTGGCAAGAGACCCAGTACTTC. It is translated as CASSLNRGWQETQYF.

The rearrangement uses TRBV7-9 and TRBJ2-5; a weak D match, TRBD1 (6 bases). Germline CDR1 and CDR2: SEHNR and FQNEAQ (reference sequence). Trimming left V 6 bases short and J 2 bases short, with 13 bases between. The CDR3 contains 14 residues. The CDR3 sequence is CASRPDRLQETQYF. The CDR3 nucleotides are TGTGCCAGCAGGCCGGACAGATTACAAGAGACCCAGTACTTC.

The chain employs TRBV2 and TRBJ1-6, with 10 nucleotides matching TRBD1. CDR3 length equals 15 residues. V dropped 5 bases and J dropped 8; count of bases not matched to a gene: 6. The germline CDR1 and CDR2 sequences are SNHLY and FYNNEI. The CDR3 is CASSRPGQGHSPLHF. In DNA form, the CDR3 reads TGTGCCAGCAGTCGTCCGGGACAGGGGCATTCACCCCTCCACTTT.

The chain is built from TRBV28 and TRBJ1-3, with D unclear. CDR1 is MDHEN, CDR2 SYDVKM, per germline. This CDR3 spans 14 amino acids. V lost 7 bases to trimming and J lost 4 bases, with 14 bases between them. DNA of the CDR3: TGTGCCAGCACCCCTTTTTCGTCCGGAAACACCATATATTTT. Its translation: CASTPFSSGNTIYF.

This chain uses TRBV19 with TRBJ2-6, with no clear D. Germline CDR1 reads LNHDA; CDR2 reads SQIVND (reference sequence). V lost 7 bases, J lost 0 bases, and 7 bases lay in between. The CDR3 runs to 14 residues. Here the CDR3 DNA reads TGTGCCAGTACCCGGAACTCTGGGGCCAACGTCCTGACTTTC. Residues: CASTRNSGANVLTF.

The table lists this clone with a few counts. The rearrangement joins TRBV4-1 to TRBJ2-2; 8 bases fit TRBD1. J was trimmed by 4 bases and V by 1 base; bases with no gene match: 2. This CDR3 is 15 amino acids long. Per germline, CDR1 MGHRA and CDR2 YSYEKL. The CDR3 region is CASSQAGGFTGELFF. The CDR3 DNA follows: TGCGCCAGCAGCCAAGCAGGGGGCTTCACCGGGGAGCTGTTTTTT.

This chain connects TRBV5-1 to TRBJ1-3; D unclear. CDR1 and CDR2 from the germline V gene are SGHRS and YFSETQ. Trimming pared 0 bases from V and 0 bases from J, leaving 10 bases between. The CDR3 runs to 16 residues. The CDR3 here is CASSLEEGFSGNTIYF. The CDR3 region has the DNA TGCGCCAGCAGCTTGGAAGAGGGCTTCTCTGGAAACACCATATATTTT.

The gene calls are TRBV9 and TRBJ2-2; 8 nucleotides agree with TRBD2. The J segment lost 6 bases and the V segment lost 2 bases, leaving 12 bases of the junction unmatched. This CDR3 spans 17 amino acids. Germline CDR1 is SGDLS and CDR2 is YYNGEE. DNA for the CDR3: TGTGCCAGCAGCGTGCTACCGGGGGGGATTGTAGCCGGGGAGCTGTTTTTT. Translation: CASSVLPGGIVAGELFF.

V and J are TRBV6-6 and TRBJ2-7; 7 bases fit TRBD2. CDR1 is MNHNY, CDR2 SVGAGI, per germline (reference sequence). This CDR3 region has 14 residues. Trimming at V came to 8 bases and at J to 5 bases, leaving 12 bases not matched to a gene. DNA of the CDR3: TGTGCCAGCGCCCTCGTGGGGGGGGACCACGAGCAGTACTTC. This codes for CASALVGGDHEQYF.

The V gene is TRBV30, the J gene TRBJ1-6, with 7 bases that match TRBD1. The CDR3 runs to 14 residues. Trimming cost V 4 bases and J 6 bases; bases outside gene matches: 6. Germline CDR1 reads GTSNPN; CDR2 reads SVGIG (reference sequence). Written as DNA, the CDR3 is TGTGCCTGGACCTACCAGGGGGGTAATTCACCCCTCCACTTT. Amino acid sequence: CAWTYQGGNSPLHF.

V usage is TRBV7-2 and J usage is TRBJ2-2; a possible D gene is TRBD1 (6 bases). Trimming took 6 bases from V and 0 from J, leaving 8 bases between them. There are 14 residues in the CDR3. Germline V gene data show CDR1 as SGHTA and CDR2 as FQGNSA. This CDR3 is CASRAGANTGELFF. The CDR3 DNA reads TGTGCCAGCAGAGCAGGGGCGAACACCGGGGAGCTGTTTTTT.

V and J are TRBV9 and TRBJ2-7, with D possibly TRBD2 on 5 matching bases. Germline V gene data show CDR1 as SGDLS and CDR2 as YYNGEE. The CDR3 contains 14 residues. The V end lost 1 base, the J end lost 6 bases, and 14 bases lay between the germline ends. CDR3 nucleotides: TGTGCCAGCAGCGTATGGCCGGGAACTTGCGAGCAGTACTTC. It is translated as CASSVWPGTCEQYF.

The chain employs TRBV9 and TRBJ2-5; D is uncertain. The germline gives CDR1 SGDLS, CDR2 YYNGEE. The CDR3 totals 14 residues. The V end was cut by 0 bases, the J end by 0 bases, with 6 bases between. The CDR3 loop reads CASSVDPHQETQYF. The CDR3, as DNA: TGTGCCAGCAGCGTAGATCCCCACCAAGAGACCCAGTACTTC.

The chain carries TRBV2 and TRBJ2-7; no definite D call. Per germline, CDR1 SNHLY and CDR2 FYNNEI. The CDR3 length is 14 residues. Deletions cut 4 bases from V and 6 bases from J, with 16 bases between. The DNA of the CDR3 is TGTGCCAGCAGTGTAGCCCAGCTGGGTTCCGAGCAGTACTTC. The encoded protein is CASSVAQLGSEQYF.

The V gene is TRBV29-1, the J gene TRBJ1-5, with 11 positions matching TRBD1. The V gene's germline CDR1 is SQVTM and CDR2 ANQGSEA. The V gene end was trimmed by 7 bases and the J gene end by 4 bases; junction bases not matched to a gene: 3. The CDR3 is 13 residues long. Here the CDR3 reads CSAGQGANQPQHF. Here the CDR3 DNA reads TGCAGCGCTGGACAGGGGGCTAATCAGCCCCAGCATTTT.

The rearrangement uses TRBV28 and TRBJ2-1; D is ambiguous. Germline CDR1 reads MDHEN; CDR2 reads SYDVKM. Trimming stripped 7 bases from V and 2 bases from J, with 18 bases between. The CDR3 contains 16 residues. CDR3 amino acids: CASTQFGRRPYNEQFF. The CDR3, as DNA: TGTGCCAGCACTCAGTTTGGGCGGAGACCCTACAATGAGCAGTTCTTC.

The V and J genes are TRBV9 and TRBJ1-1, with a tentative D call TRBD1 (6 bases). Trimming removed 3 bases from V and 4 bases from J, with 13 bases in between. The CDR3 runs to 14 residues. CDR1 SGDLS and CDR2 YYNGEE come from the germline V gene. Here the CDR3 DNA reads TGTGCCAGCAGCGAGGGGGGGGCACGCACTGAAGCTTTCTTT. The encoded protein is CASSEGGARTEAFF.

This clone appeared a single time. The J gene is TRBJ2-5, the V gene TRBV19; D is undetermined. CDR1 is LNHDA and CDR2 is SQIVND in the germline V gene (reference sequence). Deletions cut 5 bases from V and 4 bases from J, with 17 bases between. CDR3 size: 15 residues. CDR3 loop: CASSFSAASGETQYF. CDR3 in DNA: TGTGCCAGTAGTTTCTCGGCGGCCTCGGGAGAGACCCAGTACTTC.

CDR3 sequence: CASSQVQGYTEAFF. CDR3 sequence (DNA): TGCGCCAGCAGCCAAGTACAGGGTTACACTGAAGCTTTCTTT. The chain has TRBV4-1 and TRBJ1-1, with D tentatively TRBD1 (6 bases). CDR1 MGHRA and CDR2 YSYEKL come from the germline V gene. V was trimmed by 1 base and J by 3 bases, leaving 9 bases between them. The length of the CDR3 is 14 residues.

V usage is TRBV7-9 and J usage is TRBJ2-1; 11 nucleotides match TRBD2. With 0 bases clipped from V and 8 bases from J, the junction kept 9 bases outside the gene matches. The CDR3 is 17 amino acids. Germline V gene sequence: CDR1 SEHNR, CDR2 FQNEAQ (reference sequence). The CDR3: CASSLAETSGSNHEQFF. The CDR3 DNA is TGTGCCAGCAGCTTAGCCGAAACTAGCGGGAGTAATCATGAGCAGTTCTTC.

The V and J genes are TRBV5-1 and TRBJ2-7, with TRBD1 matching over 8 bases. Germline lookup yields CDR1 SGHRS and CDR2 YFSETQ. The junction had 13 bases not matched to a gene; V was cut back by 4 bases and J by 4 bases. This CDR3 is 16 amino acids long. The DNA for the CDR3 is TGCGCCAGCAGCCCCCTCGGGCAGGGGGCTAAGTACGAGCAGTACTTC. This codes for CASSPLGQGAKYEQYF.

V gene TRBV7-2 combines with J gene TRBJ1-2; D is uncertain. Germline values: CDR1 SGHTA, CDR2 FQGNSA. V lost 5 bases and J lost 4, with 14 bases in between. This CDR3 spans 14 amino acids. This chain's CDR3 is CASSPPGRFYGYTF. The CDR3 DNA is TGTGCCAGCAGCCCTCCTGGACGGTTCTATGGCTACACCTTC. Full variable domain (missing parts from reference TRBV7-2 and TRBJ1-2): GAGVSQSPSNKVTEKGKDVELRCDPISGHTALYWYRQSLGQGLEFLIYFQGNSAPDKSGLPSDRFSAERTGGSVSTLTIQRTQQEDSAVYLCASSPPGRFYGYTFGSGTRLTVV.

V gene TRBV6-5 combines with J gene TRBJ2-2; unclear D gene. This CDR3 comprises 15 residues. V lost 3 bases and J 0 bases, leaving 8 bases between the germline ends. Looked up from germline, CDR1 is MNHEY and CDR2 is SVGAGI. Here the CDR3 reads CASSYSYTNTGELFF. For the CDR3, the DNA is TGTGCCAGCAGTTATTCCTACACGAACACCGGGGAGCTGTTTTTT.

The chain uses TRBV19 and TRBJ2-1, with 10 positions matching TRBD1. Germline CDR1 is LNHDA and CDR2 is SQIVND (reference sequence). The CDR3 is 18 amino acids. Trimming took 5 bases from V and 9 from J; bases not matched to a gene: 19. The CDR3: CASSQDVRAGQGSSEQFF. The CDR3 bases are TGTGCCAGTAGTCAAGACGTACGGGCGGGACAGGGGTCAAGTGAGCAGTTCTTC.

The V gene is TRBV19, the J gene TRBJ1-3, with D uncertain. CDR3 length: 15 residues. The germline CDR1 and CDR2 sequences are LNHDA and SQIVND (reference sequence). V was pared by 4 bases and J by 7 bases, with 17 bases between. CDR3 amino acids: CASSSLAGSVNTIYF. Here the CDR3 DNA reads TGTGCCAGTAGTAGTCTGGCGGGGAGTGTGAACACCATATATTTT.